This T cell receptor beta chain was observed in a study of T cells in Graves' hyperthyroidism and ophthalmopathy. There were TCR beta CDR3 regions amplified from RNA transcripts. The TCR CDR3 first-round RT-PCR relied on the HTBI primer set. TCRdb independently ran MiXCR on the multiplex PCR reads; one entry per CDR3 protein. The sample records hundreds of thousands of distinct CDR3 sequences, about 19% being singletons. This clonotype was obtained from a woman between 45 and 60 years old with Graves' hyperthyroidism that later progressed to Graves' ophthalmopathy. Material: blood.

CDR3 in amino acids: CASSLFLGRQYGYTF. The CDR3 coding sequence is TGTGCCAGCAGCTTATTCCTAGGGCGGCAGTATGGCTACACCTTC. This chain joins TRBV7-3 and TRBJ1-2, with no clear D. From germline, CDR1 is SGHTA and CDR2 FQGTGA. CDR3 length: 15 residues. Trimming shortened V by 2 bases and J by 5 bases, and 15 bases separated the two germline ends.